This T cell receptor (beta chain) was retrieved from a study of cytomegalovirus exposure and HLA in healthy donors (dated by TCRdb to 2015 to 2018). In the study overall: In an earlier analysis of some 550 of the donors, approximately 260 Gb of sequence data and just under 120 million unique TCR beta sequences from 150 million to 200 million T cells were reported. Approximately 300 gigabases of sequencing data and tens of millions of unique TCR sequences made up an early release that covered 500 to 700 HLA-typed donors. The genetic ancestry cluster associated with self-reported Caucasian donors included about 81% of the roughly 410 genotyped donors. The study aimed to test whether cataloging public T cell receptors could reveal signatures of past pathogen exposure. The study used immunosequencing to profile the T cell repertoires of hundreds of subjects and linked those repertoires to cytomegalovirus serostatus. Along with the approximately 620-subject first cohort, a separate validation cohort of over 90 different subjects was used. High-throughput TCR immunosequencing, statistical association of individual TCRs with disease status, and machine learning were combined to predict cytomegalovirus infection status. A later analysis re-examined previously published TCR beta repertoires from 500 to 700 donors and added high-resolution HLA genotyping to investigate patterns of TCR occurrence. Rather than drawing on any new phenotypic data, the later analysis identified candidate immune exposures from TCR beta sequences and the way those sequences occurred across donors. To decide whether each TCR beta V gene segment behaved as functional or pseudogenic, an earlier analysis of some 570 of the donors relied on high-throughput TCR beta sequencing. Donor age, sex, ethnicity and CMV serostatus were collected together with the repertoire data. Genome-wide SNP genotypes for about three fifths of the roughly 700 donors were used in a later genetic analysis, which treated that subset as a discovery cohort. All discovery cohort repertoires had been generated on a single sequencing platform. HLA typing included class I and class II loci at four-digit resolution. The number of donors typed differed by locus, with roughly 629-640 for A, B, C, DRB1 and DQB1, more than 500 for DQA1, under 610 for DPA1, and around 450 for DPB1. Because of strong linkage in the cohort, 4 to 6 DR-DQ haplotypes were treated as single units for association and clustering. Across some 400 genotyped donors of the cohort, an average of roughly 250,000 unique TCR beta nucleotide sequences per donor were sequenced, and roughly 20% of those sequences were non-productive. What the study reported, not specific to this receptor: Because the 87-base-pair reads could not distinguish some IMGT-functional V segments, including TRBV6-2 and TRBV6-3, those segments were excluded. In a later analysis, HLA-associated TCR beta chains showed more clonal expansion and lower generation probabilities than non-associated chains that were equally common. Because counts were too low, seventeen rarely observed V segments, including chromosome 9 orphons, were excluded from the earlier analysis of around 590 of the donors. Linkage disequilibrium might explain the correlated functional status among segregating V segments, but an unknown experimental factor could not be excluded. A further reported finding was that TCR beta sequences accurately predicted the HLA-A and HLA-B alleles for most subjects in the first cohort. Most TCR sequences were observed very rarely across donors, whereas some public TCRs were present in many individuals. The authors suggested that the approach could potentially be generalized to other disease states and immunological phenotypes. The presence/absence analyses assumed that sequencing depth was roughly uniform across donors, and that assumption may not be true. In an earlier analysis of fewer than 700 of the donors, most TCR beta V segments appeared in productive rearrangements about 87% or about 30% of the time, broadly matching IMGT annotations. Cytomegalovirus status was reported to be diagnosed by the classifier with high specificity and sensitivity in both the original and validation cohorts. A later analysis found that TCR association rates varied across HLA loci, with DRB1 alleles showing the most associated TCRs and HLA-C alleles the fewest. According to a later genetic analysis, donors in an Asian-associated ancestry cluster had fewer N-insertions in productive TCRs than the approximately 610-donor mean. In a later analysis, several top co-occurrence clusters were reported to appear linked to parvovirus B19, influenza, CMV and Epstein-Barr virus. For the cohort, immune exposure information was limited to CMV serostatus. When HLA alleles, especially DR and DQ, strongly co-occurred, attributing TCR associations to individual alleles was difficult. This cohort had only TCR beta chains sequenced, and the lack of alpha or paired-chain data limited which features could be detected. A cluster of highly shared sequence variants was judged likely to be a technical artifact of the sequencing pipeline. A total of some 180 TCR beta chains were listed by the study as associated with cytomegalovirus. A later analysis found that most CMV-associated TCR beta chains appeared HLA-restricted, with HLA associations seemingly driven largely by CMV exposure. A few of the identified cytomegalovirus-associated TCR beta chains were confirmed in vitro to be specific for cytomegalovirus antigens. In a later genetic analysis, a missense DCLRE1C variant was associated with V-gene and J-gene trimming of TCR beta chains, and the association was replicated in an independent cohort. Because some donors lacked HLA typing at each locus, the association tests relied only on the typed subset. In a later analysis, some 17,000 TCR beta sequences were associated with specific HLA alleles at a false discovery rate of 0.05.

From a lookup of the germline V gene, CDR1 and CDR2 are SGHAT and FQNNGV. Germline trimming: 5 bases from V, 10 bases from J; junction bases outside gene matches: 4. The CDR3 measures 13 amino acids from cysteine to phenylalanine. Only CDR3 DNA is held: 39 bases, read in frame from base 1. This clone was observed once. It has no known antigen specificity. Within one base of it there is no much larger clone, and no base qualities were kept. In total, over 600 healthy bone marrow donors made up the cohort. Cohort members were all nominally healthy when sampled, although unrecorded immune exposures were likely present. The donor was CMV seropositive and was included in the group of about 290 seropositive cohort members. Every donor gave a peripheral blood sample, and the peripheral blood mononuclear cells from that sample were used for TCR beta sequencing. The Qiagen DNeasy Blood Extraction Kit was used to extract genomic DNA from the blood cell samples.

Libraries were made using the immunoSEQ multiplex PCR assay. For the multiplex PCR, a mixture combining 60 forward primers for TCR Vbeta segments and 13 reverse primers for TCR Jbeta segments was used. The CDR3 region of rearranged TCR beta genes was amplified from genomic DNA with a multiplex PCR assay. Amplified TCR beta libraries were sequenced as 87-base-pair reads on the Illumina HiSeq System. On the study's bioinformatics: A later analysis tallied around 82 million unique TCR beta chains across the roughly 610 repertoires, and 10 million to 11 million of those chains were shared by two or more donors. To remove PCR and sequencing errors, raw reads were error-corrected and collapsed into unique sequences using a nearest-neighbor algorithm that merged closely related sequences. Alignment of CDR3 sequences to IMGT reference sequences was used to assign V, D and J gene segments. For a sequence to be retained, at least a six-nucleotide match to both a V gene segment and a J gene segment was required. Rearrangements were classified as productive when the CDR3 lacked stop codons and remained in frame with V and J, and all other rearrangements were classified as non-productive. Following IMGT convention, CDR3 was defined as the stretch from the second conserved V-encoded cysteine up to the conserved J-encoded phenylalanine. The earlier analysis of some 600 of the donors excluded sequences that lacked an unambiguous match to a single V gene segment. An earlier analysis of about 600 of the donors called V segments functional above 56.7% productive rearrangements and segregating when the between-donor standard deviation exceeded 5%. A statistical classification framework was developed to diagnose cytomegalovirus status using the catalog of TCR beta chain sequences. A later analysis assigned V and J genes by comparing TCR nucleotide sequences with IMGT/GENE-DB human TR gene sequences. A later analysis assigned CDR3 sequences and most-parsimonious VDJ recombination scenarios with the TCRdist pipeline. In a later analysis, each TCR beta chain was defined by its CDR3 amino acid sequence together with its V-gene family, and reads without a unique V-gene family were excluded. A later analysis removed 550 to 650 highly shared, low-generation-probability nucleotide sequences to deal with suspected cross-contamination and a sequencing artifact. In a later analysis, a clonal expansion index was calculated for each public chain from normalized within-repertoire ranks of inferred template counts. In a later analysis, generation probabilities were computed using a VDJ recombination model fitted to out-of-frame rearrangements, and the results were checked against IGoR. In a later analysis, hypergeometric tests were used to score TCR-TCR, TCR-HLA and TCR-CMV co-occurrence, with a repertoire-size bias correction applied to TCR pairs. False discovery rates were estimated in a later analysis by permuting HLA or CMV assignments 20 times. In a later analysis, co-occurring TCRs were grouped using DBSCAN, with TCRdist sequence similarity added in when clustering inside HLA-allele-positive subsets. Repertoires with fewer than 30,000 or more than 120,000 public chains were left out of co-occurrence clustering, as were a few repertoires with anomalous nucleotide sharing. TCRdb holds this immuneACCESS table with in-frame rearrangements only. Some clones are missing; in checked studies, unresolved V genes explain under half, and the rest has no known cause. D and trimming were read from the DNA, whereas the V and J calls and clone size are those reported in that table. A total of 60,000 to 70,000 clones appear in this sample, roughly 76% of them only once. Of the sample, around 7.6% is held by the ten largest clones.

This clonotype was obtained from a man between 60 and 70 years old in good health and CMV-seropositive. Material for sequencing was PBMCs. The rearranged chain carries TRBV11-2 and TRBJ2-1, with TRBD2 identical over 11 junction bases. The nucleotide sequence is TGTGCCAGCAGCGCGGGGACTAGCGGAGAGCAGTTCTTC. Its protein is CASSAGTSGEQFF.